What follows are 30 T cell receptor beta chains derived from one specimen sequenced in a study of T cell responses to AZD1222 COVID-19 vaccine. The method was immunoSEQ multiplex PCR; TCRdb's version includes in-frame clones alone and lacks a portion of them. The sample holds over 95,000 clones, 91% seen once. The starting material was peripheral blood, obtained on day 0 of AZD1222 vaccination. The origin of the receptors is an adult in good health.

This rearrangement joins TRBV19 to TRBJ1-6; D may be TRBD1 (5 bases). Germline V gives CDR1 LNHDA, CDR2 SQIVND (reference sequence). This CDR3 has 15 residues. Between the trimmed V and J ends, which lost 0 bases and 9 bases, there was a span of 12 bases. The CDR3 protein is CASSIDSARGSPLHF. The DNA of the CDR3 is TGTGCCAGTAGTATAGATTCCGCAAGGGGTTCACCCCTCCACTTT.

As concerns this clone: Other DNA sequences from this sample encode an identical CDR3 as well. The chain links TRBV4-3 to TRBJ1-6; 8 bases agree with TRBD1. This CDR3 is built from 19 residues. V shed 0 bases and J 9 bases; nucleotides not matched to a gene: 16. In germline, CDR1 is LGHNA, CDR2 YSLEER. For the CDR3, the DNA is TGCGCCAGCAGCCAAGATAATCGTGGACGACAGGGGCGTATTTCACCCCTCCACTTT. It yields the protein CASSQDNRGRQGRISPLHF.

The chain joins TRBV7-8 to TRBJ2-7; D is tentatively TRBD1 or TRBD2 (5 bases each). Trimming took off 2 bases at V and 1 base at J, with 9 bases between the two ends. The CDR3 contains 14 residues. Germline V gene sequence: CDR1 SGHVS, CDR2 FQNEAQ. For the CDR3, the DNA is TGTGCCAGCAGCTTATTTGAGGGGTCCTACGAGCAGTACTTC. Amino acids: CASSLFEGSYEQYF.

This chain uses TRBV7-2 with TRBJ2-7, with 9 bases lining up with TRBD2. CDR1 and CDR2 (germline): SGHTA, FQGNSA. The trim removed 1 base at V and 6 bases at J, leaving 4 bases unmatched. The CDR3 runs 14 residues. The CDR3 sequence is CASSLEVSGGEQYF. For the CDR3, the DNA is TGTGCCAGCAGCTTAGAGGTTAGCGGGGGCGAGCAGTACTTC.

This sequence joins TRBV18 and TRBJ1-5; D uncertain. V lost 0 bases, J lost 6 bases, and 6 bases lay in between. The germline CDR1 and CDR2 sequences are KGHSH and LQKENI. The CDR3 is 13 amino acids. The CDR3 sequence is CASSPPSGQPQHF. The CDR3 DNA follows: TGTGCCAGCTCACCACCGTCTGGTCAGCCCCAGCATTTT.

This sequence joins TRBV19 and TRBJ1-2; D unclear. There are 15 residues in the CDR3. The germline V gene has CDR1 LNHDA and CDR2 SQIVND (reference sequence). Between the trimmed V and J ends, which lost 5 bases and 4 bases, there was a span of 17 bases. The CDR3 bases are TGTGCCAGTAGTTTTGGGCCCCTGATTATCTATGGCTACACCTTC. Its translation: CASSFGPLIIYGYTF.

The chain uses TRBV7-8 and TRBJ2-1; 12 bases are a match to TRBD2. Per the germline V gene, CDR1 is SGHVS and CDR2 is FQNEAQ. This CDR3 spans 16 amino acids. Trimming at V came to 5 bases and at J to 2 bases, leaving 4 bases not matched to a gene. The CDR3 DNA follows: TGTGCCAGCAGCCTACTAGCGGGGGGCACCTACAATGAGCAGTTCTTC. This sequence encodes CASSLLAGGTYNEQFF.

The V call is TRBV10-3, the J call TRBJ1-2; D is undetermined. V lost 3 bases, J lost 4 bases, and 18 bases lay in between. There are 16 residues in the CDR3. The germline gives CDR1 ENHRY, CDR2 SYGVKD. CDR3 in DNA: TGTGCCATCAGTGACCCAGTGGTCAGACTAGGCTATGGCTACACCTTC. It translates to CAISDPVVRLGYGYTF.

The chain is built from TRBV2 and TRBJ1-5; tentative D call: TRBD1 (6 bases). This CDR3 is built from 19 residues. The V and J ends lost 3 bases and 6 bases respectively, with 27 bases between them. Germline V gives CDR1 SNHLY, CDR2 FYNNEI. The CDR3 coding sequence is TGTGCCAGCAGTGATTTGGGTGTAGGGGGAAGGGGCAGAGGTCAGCCCCAGCATTTT. Protein sequence: CASSDLGVGGRGRGQPQHF.

The V and J genes are TRBV19 and TRBJ1-6, with D tentatively TRBD1 (5 bases). Per the germline V gene, CDR1 is LNHDA and CDR2 is SQIVND (reference sequence). CDR3 length equals 13 residues. Trimming took off 2 bases at V and 13 bases at J, with 12 bases between the two ends. CDR3 DNA: TGTGCCAGTAGTATACAGGGACCTTTTCCCCTCCACTTT. Encoded protein: CASSIQGPFPLHF.

The chain links TRBV18 to TRBJ1-2; the D gene is possibly TRBD1 (5 bases). Germline values: CDR1 KGHSH, CDR2 LQKENI. The germline V and J ends were trimmed by 8 bases and 4 bases, with 11 bases remaining between them. The CDR3 extends over 12 amino acids. DNA for the CDR3: TGTGCCAGCACCCAGGGAACCTATGGCTACACCTTC. This translates into CASTQGTYGYTF.

This clone was seen only once. The rearrangement uses TRBV7-3 and TRBJ2-3; 16 positions agree with TRBD2. The V and J ends lost 0 bases and 4 bases, in that order; junction bases with no gene match: 1. Germline V lookup: CDR1 SGHTA, CDR2 FQGTGA. CDR3 length equals 17 residues. In DNA form, the CDR3 reads TGTGCCAGCAGCTTAACAGGGACTAGCGGGAGGGCAGATACGCAGTATTTT. Translating gives CASSLTGTSGRADTQYF.

This chain joins TRBV7-2 and TRBJ1-2, with D perhaps TRBD1 (5 bases). Germline V gives CDR1 SGHTA, CDR2 FQGNSA. V was cut by 3 bases and J by 2 bases, with 13 bases left in between. The CDR3 runs to 15 residues. Here the CDR3 DNA reads TGTGCCAGCAGCTTCGGGGGAGAAGGCAACTATGGCTACACCTTC. It translates to CASSFGGEGNYGYTF.

The J gene is TRBJ2-7, the V gene TRBV27; D may be TRBD2 (6 bases). The ends were cut back, 8 bases at V and 2 bases at J, with 13 bases in the middle. This CDR3 contains 13 residues. The germline V gene has CDR1 MNHEY and CDR2 SMNVEV (reference sequence). CDR3: CASALGTPYEQYF. For the CDR3, the DNA is TGTGCCAGCGCCCTCGGGACTCCCTACGAGCAGTACTTC.

For the CDR3, the DNA is TGTGCCAGCAGTGATCCACAGGGAGCGGATGGCTACACCTTC. Amino acids: CASSDPQGADGYTF. The V call is TRBV6-1, the J call TRBJ1-2; D perhaps matches TRBD1 (6 bases). The CDR3 totals 14 residues. In germline, CDR1 is MNHNS, CDR2 SASEGT. Trimming stripped 3 bases from V and 6 bases from J, with 14 bases between.

This chain connects TRBV11-2 to TRBJ1-1; no firm D call. Germline V gives CDR1 SGHAT, CDR2 FQNNGV. The V end lost 3 bases, the J end lost 0 bases, and 8 bases lay between the germline ends. CDR3 length: 14 residues. The CDR3 DNA is TGTGCCAGCAGCTTGAGGGTCATGAACACTGAAGCTTTCTTT. It is translated as CASSLRVMNTEAFF.

V gene TRBV25-1 combines with J gene TRBJ2-7, with 9 bases identical to TRBD1. J was trimmed by 9 bases and V by 4 bases; bases with no gene match: 16. The germline CDR1 and CDR2 sequences are MGHDK and SYGVNS. The CDR3 is 16 residues long. For the CDR3, the DNA is TGTGCCAGCAGTGGAATCCGGGACAGGGCTAGAACAGGGCAGTACTTC. It encodes CASSGIRDRARTGQYF.

The CDR3 region is CASRTGMNTEAFF. CDR3 nucleotide sequence: TGTGCCAGCAGGACGGGGATGAACACTGAAGCTTTCTTT. V and J are TRBV6-6 and TRBJ1-1; unclear D gene. This CDR3 region has 13 residues. Per germline, CDR1 MNHNY and CDR2 SVGAGI (reference sequence). Deletions cut 6 bases from V and 0 bases from J, with 8 bases between.

The chain uses TRBV4-2 and TRBJ1-4; the D is unclear. The length of the CDR3 is 16 residues. Looked up from germline, CDR1 is LGHNA and CDR2 is YNFKEQ. V lost 1 base, J lost 0 bases, and 9 bases lay in between. The CDR3, as DNA: TGTGCCAGCAGCCAAGTAGTTAGAGCAACTAATGAAAAACTGTTTTTT. Its protein is CASSQVVRATNEKLFF.

The chain is built from TRBV23-1 and TRBJ2-5, with D maybe TRBD1 (6 bases). TRBV23-1 is identified as an open reading frame with a role that is uncertain. V was clipped by 0 bases and J by 3 bases, with 14 bases between them. The CDR3 contains 16 residues. The CDR3 coding sequence is TGCGCCAGCAGTCAATCCGGAAACAGGGAAAAAGAGACCCAGTACTTC. Its translation: CASSQSGNREKETQYF.

The gene calls are TRBV6-1 and TRBJ1-2; TRBD1 agrees at 8 bases. The germline V gene encodes CDR1 MNHNS and CDR2 SASEGT. The CDR3 covers 17 residues. V shed 4 bases, J shed 2 bases, and the junction held 12 bases outside the gene matches. The CDR3 loop is CASSASDRAPGNYGYTF. The CDR3 region has the DNA TGTGCCAGCAGTGCTTCGGACAGGGCCCCAGGGAACTATGGCTACACCTTC.

The chain combines TRBV6-5 with TRBJ1-6; a possible D gene is TRBD1 (5 bases). The germline V gene has CDR1 MNHEY and CDR2 SVGAGI. The CDR3 totals 14 residues. The V gene lost 1 base and the J gene lost 7 bases, with 8 bases spanning the gap. The CDR3 bases are TGTGCCAGCAGTTACTTGCGGGGGAATTCACCCCTCCACTTT. This codes for CASSYLRGNSPLHF.

The chain is built from TRBV10-2 and TRBJ2-5; D is possibly TRBD1 (5 bases). Germline loops: CDR1 WSHSY, CDR2 SAAADI. Deletions cut 6 bases from V and 2 bases from J, with 7 bases between. This CDR3 has 12 amino acids. As DNA, the CDR3 is TGCGCCAGCAGGACAGTACAAGAGACCCAGTACTTC. Encoded protein: CASRTVQETQYF.

The rearrangement uses TRBV14 and TRBJ1-4, with D perhaps TRBD1 (6 bases). Trimming shortened V by 1 base and J by 7 bases, and 13 bases separated the two germline ends. Germline assignment: CDR1 SGHDN and CDR2 FVKESK. The CDR3 is made up of 15 amino acids. The CDR3 bases are TGTGCCAGCAGCCAAGTCACGGGACATCTTGAAAAACTGTTTTTT. It encodes CASSQVTGHLEKLFF.

V is TRBV5-5 and J is TRBJ2-5; D is ambiguous. Germline V gene sequence: CDR1 SGHKS, CDR2 YYEKEE (reference sequence). Trimming cost V 2 bases and J 4 bases, with 12 bases left between them. The CDR3 spans 14 residues. CDR3: CASSLGGGSETQYF. In DNA, the CDR3 is TGTGCCAGCAGCTTAGGTGGTGGTTCAGAGACCCAGTACTTC.

The chain combines TRBV4-1 with TRBJ2-7; TRBD2 agrees at 7 bases. The J segment lost 0 bases and the V segment lost 4 bases, leaving 3 bases of the junction unmatched. The CDR3 totals 14 residues. CDR1 and CDR2 from the germline V gene are MGHRA and YSYEKL. This chain's CDR3 is CASSPRDYSYEQYF. For the CDR3, the DNA is TGCGCCAGCAGCCCAAGGGACTACTCCTACGAGCAGTACTTC.

The chain has TRBV11-2 and TRBJ2-2; TRBD1 might be the D (7 bases). The CDR3 is 16 amino acids. Trimming removed 5 bases at V and 5 bases at J, with 18 bases between. Per germline, CDR1 SGHAT and CDR2 FQNNGV. This chain's CDR3 is CASSPQTGRRTGELFF. The CDR3 nucleotides read TGTGCCAGCAGCCCGCAGACAGGGAGGAGGACCGGGGAGCTGTTTTTT.

This rearrangement joins TRBV9 to TRBJ1-2; 8 positions agree with TRBD1. The length of the CDR3 is 16 residues. Germline CDR1 is SGDLS and CDR2 is YYNGEE. Trimming at V came to 3 bases and at J to 3 bases, leaving 10 bases not matched to a gene. This chain's CDR3 is CASSAVQGGPDYGYTF. CDR3 coding DNA: TGTGCCAGCAGCGCCGTACAGGGGGGGCCAGACTATGGCTACACCTTC. Complete variable domain (other parts from reference TRBV9 and TRBJ1-2): DSGVTQTPKHLITATGQRVTLRCSPRSGDLSVYWYQQSLDQGLQFLIQYYNGEERAKGNILERFSAQQFPDLHSELNLSSLELGDSALYFCASSAVQGGPDYGYTFGSGTRLTVV.

The J gene is TRBJ1-2, the V gene TRBV5-4, with 9 bases aligning to TRBD1. The CDR3 loop spans 13 amino acids. After removal of 3 bases from V and 4 bases from J, the junction contained 1 base not matched to a gene. CDR1 is SGHNT, CDR2 YYREEE, per germline (reference sequence). The CDR3 sequence is CASSSDRGYGYTF. CDR3 in DNA: TGTGCCAGCAGCTCGGACAGGGGCTATGGCTACACCTTC.

About this clone: The sample holds other DNA sequences that translate to the same CDR3. The gene calls are TRBV18 and TRBJ1-3, with D hard to call. Looked up from germline, CDR1 is KGHSH and CDR2 is LQKENI. Trimming took 3 bases from V and 0 from J, leaving 3 bases between them. This CDR3 region has 13 residues. CDR3 region: CASSPSSGNTIYF. The CDR3 DNA reads as TGTGCCAGCTCACCCAGCTCTGGAAACACCATATATTTT.